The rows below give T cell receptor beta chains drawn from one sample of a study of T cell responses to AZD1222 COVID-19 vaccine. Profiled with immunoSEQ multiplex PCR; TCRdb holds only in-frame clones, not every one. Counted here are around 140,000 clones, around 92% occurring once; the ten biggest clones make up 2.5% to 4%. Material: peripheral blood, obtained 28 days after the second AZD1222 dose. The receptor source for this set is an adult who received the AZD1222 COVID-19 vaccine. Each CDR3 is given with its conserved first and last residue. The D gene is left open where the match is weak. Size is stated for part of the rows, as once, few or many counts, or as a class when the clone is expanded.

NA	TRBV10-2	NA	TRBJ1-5	CASSVGQRNQPQHF	TGCGCCAGCAGTGTAGGACAGAGAAATCAGCCCCAGCATTTT
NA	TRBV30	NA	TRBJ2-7	CAWRKWVGVSYEQYF	TGTGCCTGGAGGAAGTGGGTGGGGGTCTCCTACGAGCAGTACTTC
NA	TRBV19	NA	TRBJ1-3	CASSIRVDSGNTIYF	TGTGCCAGTAGTATTCGGGTGGACTCTGGAAACACCATATATTTT
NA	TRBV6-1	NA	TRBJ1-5	CASSEDGLIWPQHF	TGTGCCAGCAGTGAAGACGGGCTAATCTGGCCCCAGCATTTT
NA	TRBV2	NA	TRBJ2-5	CASGPSGLQGETQYF	TGTGCCAGCGGGCCGTCGGGCCTCCAAGGGGAGACCCAGTACTTC
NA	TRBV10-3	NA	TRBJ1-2	CASSRTDYGYTF	TGTGCCAGTTCACGTACCGACTATGGCTACACCTTC
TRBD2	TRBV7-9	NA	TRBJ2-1	CASSLPAGAYNEQFF	TGTGCCAGCAGCTTACCAGCGGGAGCGTACAATGAGCAGTTCTTC
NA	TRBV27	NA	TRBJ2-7	CASSLTGTYEQYF	TGTGCCAGCAGTTTAACAGGAACCTACGAGCAGTACTTC
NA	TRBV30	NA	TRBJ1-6	CASGSGGAENSPLHF	TGTGCCTCGGGTTCAGGAGGGGCTGAAAATTCACCCCTCCACTTT
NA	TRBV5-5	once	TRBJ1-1	CASSFLSRDTEAFF	TGTGCCAGCAGCTTTTTATCCCGGGACACTGAAGCTTTCTTT
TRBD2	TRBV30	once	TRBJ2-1	CAWTREGTPSNEQFF	TGTGCCTGGACGAGGGAGGGGACCCCTTCCAATGAGCAGTTCTTC
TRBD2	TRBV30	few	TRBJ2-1	CAWSNAGTSGNNEQFF	TGTGCCTGGAGTAACGCCGGGACTAGCGGGAACAATGAGCAGTTCTTC
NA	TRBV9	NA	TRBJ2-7	CASSVAASATSGEQYF	TGTGCCAGCAGCGTAGCCGCTAGCGCAACCTCGGGGGAGCAGTACTTC
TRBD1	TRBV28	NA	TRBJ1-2	CASRTQGAGGYTF	TGTGCCAGCAGAACACAGGGGGCTGGAGGCTACACCTTC
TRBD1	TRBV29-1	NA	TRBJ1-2	CSVGGNRGGMNGYTF	TGCAGCGTTGGGGGAAACAGGGGTGGGATGAATGGCTACACCTTC
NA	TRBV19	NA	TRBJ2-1	CASSQGQINEQFF	TGTGCCAGTAGTCAAGGACAAATCAATGAGCAGTTCTTC
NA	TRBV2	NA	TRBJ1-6	CASSPTSVRSNSPLHF	TGTGCCAGCAGTCCTACCTCGGTGCGGTCTAATTCACCCCTCCACTTT
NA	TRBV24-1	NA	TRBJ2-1	CATSDFKRNEQFF	TGTGCCACCAGTGATTTTAAGCGGAATGAGCAGTTCTTC
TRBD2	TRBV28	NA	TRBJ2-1	CASSYTKRGLNYNEQFF	TGTGCCAGCAGTTACACTAAGCGGGGGCTGAACTACAATGAGCAGTTCTTC
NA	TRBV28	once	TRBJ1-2	CASYRGGDMFGYTF	TGTGCCAGCTACCGAGGGGGGGATATGTTTGGCTACACCTTC
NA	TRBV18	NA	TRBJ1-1	CASSPPGLTGNTEAFF	TGTGCCAGCTCACCACCGGGCTTGACAGGGAACACTGAAGCTTTCTTT
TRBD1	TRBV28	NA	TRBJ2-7	CASSLGQGALFEQYF	TGTGCCAGCAGTTTGGGCCAGGGGGCTCTCTTCGAGCAGTACTTC
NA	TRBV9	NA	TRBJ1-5	CASSEGLVTNQPQHF	TGTGCCAGCAGCGAGGGACTAGTGACGAATCAGCCCCAGCATTTT
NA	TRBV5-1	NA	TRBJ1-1	CASSAGPTNTEAFF	TGCGCCAGCAGCGCGGGACCTACCAACACTGAAGCTTTCTTT
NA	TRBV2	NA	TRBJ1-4	CASKAGQGEEKLFF	TGTGCCAGCAAAGCTGGCCAGGGAGAGGAAAAACTGTTTTTT
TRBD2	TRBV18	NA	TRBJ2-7	CASSPGLAGDEQYF	TGTGCCAGCTCACCAGGACTAGCGGGAGACGAGCAGTACTTC
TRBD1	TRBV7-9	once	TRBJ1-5	CASRPGTGGHQPQHF	TGTGCCAGCAGACCCGGGACAGGGGGCCATCAGCCCCAGCATTTT
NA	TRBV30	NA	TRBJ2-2	CAWSVVAAGELFF	TGTGCCTGGAGTGTGGTAGCTGCCGGGGAGCTGTTTTTT
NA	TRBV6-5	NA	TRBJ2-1	CASSYSIADYFNEQFF	TGTGCCAGCAGTTACTCGATAGCGGACTATTTCAATGAGCAGTTCTTC
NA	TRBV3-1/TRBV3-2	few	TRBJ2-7	CASSQVWFSRGIYEQYF	TGTGCCAGCAGCCAAGTGTGGTTCTCTAGAGGGATTTACGAGCAGTACTTC
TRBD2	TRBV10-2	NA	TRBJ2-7	CASSVQLAVYEQYF	TGCGCCAGCAGTGTTCAACTAGCGGTCTACGAGCAGTACTTC
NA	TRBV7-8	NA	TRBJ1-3	CASSLAGANSGNTIYF	TGTGCCAGCAGCTTGGCAGGGGCCAACTCTGGAAACACCATATATTTT